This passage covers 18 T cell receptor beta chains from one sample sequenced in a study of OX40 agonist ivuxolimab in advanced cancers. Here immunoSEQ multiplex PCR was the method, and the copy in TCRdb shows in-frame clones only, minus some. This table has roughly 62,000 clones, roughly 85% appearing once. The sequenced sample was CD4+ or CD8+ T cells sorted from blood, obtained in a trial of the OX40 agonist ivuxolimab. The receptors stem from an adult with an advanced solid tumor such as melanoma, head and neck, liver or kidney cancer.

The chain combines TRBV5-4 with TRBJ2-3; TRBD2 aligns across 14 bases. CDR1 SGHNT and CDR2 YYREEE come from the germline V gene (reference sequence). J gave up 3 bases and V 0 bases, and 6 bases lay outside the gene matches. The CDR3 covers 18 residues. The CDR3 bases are TGTGCCAGCAGCTTGGGCGAGGGACTAGCGGGAGCGACAGATACGCAGTATTTT. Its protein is CASSLGEGLAGATDTQYF.

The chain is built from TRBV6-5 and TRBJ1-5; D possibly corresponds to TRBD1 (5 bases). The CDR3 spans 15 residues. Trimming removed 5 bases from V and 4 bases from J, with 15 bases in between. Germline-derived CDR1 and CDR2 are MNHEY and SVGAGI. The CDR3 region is CASSTSGGLNQPQHF. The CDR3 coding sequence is TGTGCCAGCAGTACCTCGGGGGGTTTGAATCAGCCCCAGCATTTT.

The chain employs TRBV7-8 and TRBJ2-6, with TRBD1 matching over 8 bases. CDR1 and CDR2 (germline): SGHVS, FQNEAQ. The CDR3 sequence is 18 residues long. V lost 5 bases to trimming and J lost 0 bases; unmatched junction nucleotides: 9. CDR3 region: CASSPRDRSNSGANVLTF. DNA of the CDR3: TGTGCCAGCAGCCCCCGGGACAGGAGCAACTCTGGGGCCAACGTCCTGACTTTC.

The CDR3 region has the DNA TGTGCCACCAGCAGATCACAGGGCCCAGAGACCCAGTACTTC. The encoded protein is CATSRSQGPETQYF. The V and J genes are TRBV15 and TRBJ2-5; perhaps TRBD1 as D (6 bases). Germline loops: CDR1 LNHNV, CDR2 YYDKDF (reference sequence). This CDR3 is 14 amino acids long. The V gene lost 2 bases and the J gene lost 4 bases, with 11 bases spanning the gap.

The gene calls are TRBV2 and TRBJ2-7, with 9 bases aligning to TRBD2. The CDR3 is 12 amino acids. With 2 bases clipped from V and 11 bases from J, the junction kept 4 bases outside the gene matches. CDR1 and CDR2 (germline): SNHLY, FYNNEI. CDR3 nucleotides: TGTGCCAGCAGTGAACGGGCTAGCGGGGAGTACTTC. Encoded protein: CASSERASGEYF.

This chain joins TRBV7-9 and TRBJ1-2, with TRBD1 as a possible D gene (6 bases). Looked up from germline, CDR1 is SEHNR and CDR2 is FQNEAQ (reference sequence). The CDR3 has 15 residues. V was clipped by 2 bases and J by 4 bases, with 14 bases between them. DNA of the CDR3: TGTGCCAGCAGCTTACAAGGGACATACCTCTATGGCTACACCTTC. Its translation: CASSLQGTYLYGYTF.

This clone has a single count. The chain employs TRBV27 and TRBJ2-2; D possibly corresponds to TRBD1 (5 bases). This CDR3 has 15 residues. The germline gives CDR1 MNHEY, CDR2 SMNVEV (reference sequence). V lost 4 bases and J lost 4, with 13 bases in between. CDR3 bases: TGTGCCAGCAGTTCCATCTTGGGGCCCACCGGGGAGCTGTTTTTT. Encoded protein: CASSSILGPTGELFF.

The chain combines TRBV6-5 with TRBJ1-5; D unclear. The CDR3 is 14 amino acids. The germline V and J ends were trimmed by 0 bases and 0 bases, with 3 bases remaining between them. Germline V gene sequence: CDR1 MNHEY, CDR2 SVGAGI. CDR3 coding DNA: TGTGCCAGCAGTTACTCAGGTAGCAATCAGCCCCAGCATTTT. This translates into CASSYSGSNQPQHF.

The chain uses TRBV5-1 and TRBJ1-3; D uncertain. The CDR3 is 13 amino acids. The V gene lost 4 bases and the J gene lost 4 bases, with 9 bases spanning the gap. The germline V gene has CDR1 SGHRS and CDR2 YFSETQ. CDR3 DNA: TGCGCCAGCAGCAAGGGTTCGGGAAACACCATATATTTT. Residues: CASSKGSGNTIYF. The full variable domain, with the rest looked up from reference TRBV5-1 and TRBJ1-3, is KAGVTQTPRYLIKTRGQQVTLSCSPISGHRSVSWYQQTPGQGLQFLFEYFSETQRNKGNFPGRFSGRQFSNSRSEMNVSTLELGDSALYLCASSKGSGNTIYFGEGSWLTVV.

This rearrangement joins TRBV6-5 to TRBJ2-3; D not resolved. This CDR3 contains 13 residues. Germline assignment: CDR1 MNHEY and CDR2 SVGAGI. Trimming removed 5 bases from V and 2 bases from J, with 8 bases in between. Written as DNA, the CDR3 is TGTGCCAGCAGTCAGTTAATCACAGATACGCAGTATTTT. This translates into CASSQLITDTQYF.

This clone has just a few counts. This CDR3 is CASSPGQALSNQPQHF. In DNA, the CDR3 is TGTGCCAGCAGCCCGGGACAGGCCCTTAGCAATCAGCCCCAGCATTTT. The chain links TRBV7-6 to TRBJ1-5, with 8 bases identical to TRBD1. The V gene end was trimmed by 5 bases and the J gene end by 0 bases; junction bases not matched to a gene: 6. This CDR3 has 16 residues. Germline V gene lookup returns CDR1 SGHVS and CDR2 FNYEAQ.

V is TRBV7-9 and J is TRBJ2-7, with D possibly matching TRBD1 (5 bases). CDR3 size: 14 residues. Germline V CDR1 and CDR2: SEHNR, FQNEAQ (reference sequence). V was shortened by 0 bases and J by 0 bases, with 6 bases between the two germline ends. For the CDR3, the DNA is TGTGCCAGCAGCTTAGCTAGGGGCTCCTACGAGCAGTACTTC. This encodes CASSLARGSYEQYF.

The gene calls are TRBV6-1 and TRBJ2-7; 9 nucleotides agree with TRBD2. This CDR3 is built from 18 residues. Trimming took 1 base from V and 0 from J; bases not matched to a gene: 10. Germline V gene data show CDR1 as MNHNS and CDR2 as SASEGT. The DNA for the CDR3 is TGTGCCAGCAGTGAAGGAGGGGGCGGGAGGGTTCGCTCCTACGAGCAGTACTTC. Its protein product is CASSEGGGGRVRSYEQYF.

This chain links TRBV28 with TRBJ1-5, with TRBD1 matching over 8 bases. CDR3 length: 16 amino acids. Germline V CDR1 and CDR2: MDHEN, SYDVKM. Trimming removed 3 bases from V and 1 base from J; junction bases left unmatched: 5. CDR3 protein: CASSFQGAGSNQPQHF. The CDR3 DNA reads TGTGCCAGCAGTTTTCAGGGGGCTGGAAGCAATCAGCCCCAGCATTTT.

The CDR3 DNA reads as TGTGCCAGCAGTTCGACAGGGACCAATCAGCCCCAGCATTTT. Translating gives CASSSTGTNQPQHF. V and J are TRBV6-5 and TRBJ1-5, with 7 bases matching TRBD1. Germline assignment: CDR1 MNHEY and CDR2 SVGAGI. The CDR3 consists of 14 residues. V gave up 4 bases and J gave up 3 bases; unmatched junction bases: 3.

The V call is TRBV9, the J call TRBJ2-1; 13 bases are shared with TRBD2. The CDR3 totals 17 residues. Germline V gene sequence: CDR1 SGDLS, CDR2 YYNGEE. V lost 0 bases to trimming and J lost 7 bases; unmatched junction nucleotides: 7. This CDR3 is CASSVGFGTSGVNEQFF. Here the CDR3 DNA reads TGTGCCAGCAGCGTAGGGTTCGGGACTAGCGGGGTTAATGAGCAGTTCTTC.

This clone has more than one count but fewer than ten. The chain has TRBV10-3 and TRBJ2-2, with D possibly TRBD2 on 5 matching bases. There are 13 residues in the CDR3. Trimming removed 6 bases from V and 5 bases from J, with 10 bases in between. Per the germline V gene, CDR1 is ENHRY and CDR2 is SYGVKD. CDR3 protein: CAISRPGTGELFF. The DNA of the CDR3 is TGTGCCATCAGCCGGCCGGGGACCGGGGAGCTGTTTTTT.

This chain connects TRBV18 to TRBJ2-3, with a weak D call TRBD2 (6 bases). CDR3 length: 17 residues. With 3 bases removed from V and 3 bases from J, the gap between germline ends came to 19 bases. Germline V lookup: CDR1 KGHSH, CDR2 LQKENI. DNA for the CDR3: TGTGCCAGCTCACCCGACGTGGTTAGTGGGGGGACAGATACGCAGTATTTT. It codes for CASSPDVVSGGTDTQYF.